These 12 T cell receptor beta chains share one sample of origin, sequenced in a study of T-cell reconstitution after alpha-beta-depleted transplantation in children. The library targeted TCRbeta and was prepared with unique molecular identifiers. TCRdb used MiXCR to reprocess the PCR reads, holding one entry per CDR3 protein. The sample carries hundreds of thousands of distinct CDR3 sequences, about an eighth recorded once. The material was PBMCs, mostly from graft donor cells, obtained 360 days after TCRalphabeta/CD19-depleted stem cell transplant. Receptor source: a male patient between 10 and 17 years old who had a stem cell transplant for acute myeloid leukemia, so the T cells may come from the graft donor.

The chain employs TRBV11-2 and TRBJ2-2; 7 bases line up with TRBD1. Germline V lookup: CDR1 SGHAT, CDR2 FQNNGV. The CDR3 covers 14 residues. J gave up 6 bases and V 5 bases, and 6 bases lay outside the gene matches. CDR3 DNA sequence: TGTGCCAGCAGCGCAGACAGGGCTCCCGGGGAGCTGTTTTTT. It codes for CASSADRAPGELFF.

This clonotype was counted ten times or more. The CDR3 loop reads CASSHAWADTQYF. The CDR3 DNA is TGTGCCAGCAGCCATGCTTGGGCGGATACGCAGTATTTT. This rearrangement joins TRBV6-2 or TRBV6-3 to TRBJ2-3; no clear D gene. The CDR3 is made up of 13 amino acids. The germline V gene has CDR1 MNHEY and CDR2 SVGEGT. The ends were cut back, 6 bases at V and 6 bases at J, with 13 bases in the middle.

V is TRBV7-3 and J is TRBJ1-1; D gene ambiguous. Germline V gene lookup returns CDR1 SGHTA and CDR2 FQGTGA. This CDR3 comprises 11 residues. The germline V and J ends were trimmed by 2 bases and 7 bases, with 5 bases remaining between them. CDR3 bases: TGTGCCAGCAGCTTAGGACGTGAAGCTTTCTTT. It specifies CASSLGREAFF.

This clonotype was detected a few times. The chain combines TRBV28 with TRBJ2-7; possibly TRBD2 for D (6 bases). The CDR3 has 15 amino acids. Germline V gene lookup returns CDR1 MDHEN and CDR2 SYDVKM. The V and J ends lost 5 bases and 5 bases respectively, with 19 bases between them. In nucleotides, the CDR3 is TGTGCCAGCAGTCGCCTTCCGGGACTCAAAAACGAGCAGTACTTC. As protein: CASSRLPGLKNEQYF.

The V and J genes are TRBV5-6 and TRBJ2-5; 11 nucleotides agree with TRBD2. The CDR3 spans 16 residues. V was clipped by 4 bases and J by 5 bases; unmatched bases: 10. The germline V gene has CDR1 SGHDT and CDR2 YYEEEE. CDR3 in DNA: TGTGCCAGCAGCCTCCTACTAGCGGGAGCAGGGGAGACCCAGTACTTC. It translates to CASSLLLAGAGETQYF.

CDR3 sequence reads: CASSSLFPQGPNTGELFF. The CDR3 DNA reads as TGTGCCAGCAGTTCTTTATTCCCTCAGGGCCCCAACACCGGGGAGCTGTTTTTT. The chain combines TRBV12-3 or TRBV12-4 with TRBJ2-2, with D possibly TRBD1 on 5 matching bases. The CDR3 is made up of 18 amino acids. V lost 4 bases and J 2 bases, leaving 20 bases between the germline ends.

The chain employs TRBV7-9 and TRBJ2-3; D gene unclear. V lost 3 bases, J lost 2 bases, and 9 bases lay in between. The V gene's germline CDR1 is SEHNR and CDR2 FQNEAQ (reference sequence). The CDR3 has 14 amino acids. The CDR3 DNA is TGTGCCAGCAGCTTCCAGGATCCCACAGATACGCAGTATTTT. This translates into CASSFQDPTDTQYF.

This clonotype has at least ten counts. The chain recombines TRBV12-3 or TRBV12-4 with TRBJ2-2; TRBD2 agrees at 11 bases. V lost 7 bases to trimming and J lost 6 bases; unmatched junction nucleotides: 4. The CDR3 covers 14 residues. CDR3 region: CASKIAGGSGELFF. The DNA of the CDR3 is TGTGCCAGCAAAATAGCGGGAGGGTCCGGGGAGCTGTTTTTT.

The chain has TRBV9 and TRBJ2-3, with D perhaps matching TRBD1 or TRBD2 (5 bases each). V was cut by 0 bases and J by 4 bases, with 12 bases left in between. The CDR3 runs to 15 residues. Germline V gene sequence: CDR1 SGDLS, CDR2 YYNGEE. CDR3 amino acids: CASSVGGVVADTQYF. In nucleotides, the CDR3 is TGTGCCAGCAGCGTAGGAGGGGTAGTTGCAGATACGCAGTATTTT.

This clonotype showed up many times. This chain links TRBV7-2 with TRBJ2-7, with TRBD1 matching 7 bases. The germline V gene has CDR1 SGHTA and CDR2 FQGNSA. V lost 5 bases to trimming and J lost 3 bases; unmatched junction nucleotides: 7. The CDR3 sequence is 14 residues long. Written as DNA, the CDR3 is TGTGCCAGCAGCGCCGACGGACAGGTCTACGAGCAGTACTTC. Translation gives CASSADGQVYEQYF.

Ten or more counts support this clonotype. This chain connects TRBV6-1 to TRBJ2-7; perhaps TRBD2 as D (6 bases). Trimming took off 5 bases at V and 4 bases at J, with 12 bases between the two ends. The germline V gene has CDR1 MNHNS and CDR2 SASEGT. This CDR3 is 13 amino acids long. Written as DNA, the CDR3 is TGTGCCAGCAGTACAGCGGGTCATTACGAGCAGTACTTC. Protein: CASSTAGHYEQYF.

This clonotype was recorded many times. This rearrangement joins TRBV4-3 to TRBJ2-1; D call uncertain. This CDR3 is 14 amino acids long. From germline, CDR1 is LGHNA and CDR2 YSLEER. The V and J ends lost 0 bases and 8 bases respectively, with 11 bases between them. The CDR3 sequence is CASSQDMSEDEQFF. The CDR3 bases are TGCGCCAGCAGCCAAGATATGAGCGAGGATGAGCAGTTCTTC.